These T cell receptor beta chains were read from a single sample in a study of blood T cell repertoires in COVID-19. Method: immunoSEQ multiplex PCR; TCRdb's copy keeps in-frame clones and lacks some. Counted here are approximately 440,000 clones, less than 95% occurring once; the ten biggest clones make up about 0.63%. The sequenced sample consisted of PBMCs or T cells enriched from blood (not recorded which). These receptors all come from a man aged 18 to 30 who had recovered from COVID-19. Both conserved end residues are part of each CDR3. Fields, in order: D gene, J gene, V gene, clone size, CDR3 DNA, CDR3 protein. D genes are given only for firm matches. Clone size is not always given. Where it is, it says once, few, many or a class for expanded clones.

- | TRBJ1-5 | TRBV15 | - | TGTGCCACCAGCATTCAGGGGAATCAGCCCCAGCATTTT | CATSIQGNQPQHF
- | TRBJ1-2 | TRBV18 | - | TGTGCCAGCTCCTCTGGGAGAGGGAGCAACTATGGCTACACCTTC | CASSSGRGSNYGYTF
- | TRBJ1-5 | TRBV7-9 | - | TGTGCCAGCAGCCCCGACTCGGGTCAGCCCCAGCATTTT | CASSPDSGQPQHF
TRBD2 | TRBJ2-1 | TRBV2 | - | TGTGCCAGCAGGGTAGCGGGAGGCCCATACAATGAGCAGTTCTTC | CASRVAGGPYNEQFF
TRBD1 | TRBJ1-2 | TRBV3-1/TRBV3-2 | - | TGTGCCAGCAGCCCCGACAGGGGGCTTGGCTACACCTTC | CASSPDRGLGYTF
- | TRBJ1-5 | TRBV5-1 | - | TGCGCCAGCAGCTTGGGGGGGGGCAATCAGCCCCAGCATTTT | CASSLGGGNQPQHF
- | TRBJ2-1 | TRBV6-2/TRBV6-3 | - | TGTGCCAGCAGTTACTCGGCAACAGACAATGAGCAGTTCTTC | CASSYSATDNEQFF
TRBD1 | TRBJ2-7 | TRBV12-5 | - | TGTGCTAGTGGTTTGGTTATAACGGGACAGGGGCCCTACGAGCAGTACTTC | CASGLVITGQGPYEQYF
TRBD1 | TRBJ1-1 | TRBV13 | - | TGTGCCAGCAGCTTGACAGGGCGAACTGAAGCTTTCTTT | CASSLTGRTEAFF
TRBD1 | TRBJ1-2 | TRBV15 | - | TGTGCCACCAGCAGAGGGGGACAGAATTCCTATGGCTACACCTTC | CATSRGGQNSYGYTF
TRBD2 | TRBJ2-1 | TRBV2 | - | TGTGCCAGCAAAAAAGCGGGGGGGGTCTACAATGAGCAGTTCTTC | CASKKAGGVYNEQFF
TRBD1 | TRBJ2-3 | TRBV6-4 | - | TGTGCCAGCAGTGAAGGCCCGACAGGGGGCACAGATACGCAGTATTTT | CASSEGPTGGTDTQYF
TRBD1 | TRBJ1-4 | TRBV6-6 | once | TGTGCCAGCAGTTACAGGGGGCTTGGAGAAAAACTGTTTTTT | CASSYRGLGEKLFF
- | TRBJ1-4 | TRBV2 | - | TGTGCCAGCAGTGACGACACAGGGCTTGCACTTGAAAAACTGTTTTTT | CASSDDTGLALEKLFF
TRBD1 | TRBJ1-5 | TRBV6-1 | - | TGTGCCAGCAGTGAAGCCTCAGGGGGCGGACAGCCCCAGCATTTT | CASSEASGGGQPQHF
TRBD1 | TRBJ1-1 | TRBV11-1 | - | TGTGCCAGCAGCCTACAGGGGGTGAGCACTGAAGCTTTCTTT | CASSLQGVSTEAFF
- | TRBJ2-1 | TRBV7-9 | - | TGTGCCAGCAGCTTCCCGGGGACACCTCTGGGATTCTTC | CASSFPGTPLGFF
- | TRBJ1-1 | TRBV19 | - | TGTGCCAGTGGGGGGACGAACACTGAAGCTTTCTTT | CASGGTNTEAFF
- | TRBJ2-7 | TRBV30 | - | TGTGCCTGGAAGCGGTTCGGGGGCTCCTACGAGCAGTACTTC | CAWKRFGGSYEQYF
TRBD2 | TRBJ2-2 | TRBV20-1 | few | TGCAGTGCTAGTAGCGGGGGCACCGGGGAGCTGTTTTTT | CSASSGGTGELFF
TRBD1 | TRBJ1-1 | TRBV12-3/TRBV12-4 | - | TGTGCCAGCAGTGCGCGGGACAGGGTACGAGCTTTCTTT | CASSARDRVRAFF
TRBD1 | TRBJ1-2 | TRBV10-1 | - | TGCGCCAGCAGCCTCCGGGACAGGAAACTCTATGGCTACACCTTC | CASSLRDRKLYGYTF
- | TRBJ1-1 | TRBV14 | - | TGTGCCAGCAGCCACGTCCTGAGCACTGAAGCTTTCTTT | CASSHVLSTEAFF
- | TRBJ1-1 | TRBV28 | - | TGTGCCAGCAGCCCCAGGAAGCACCTCGCCGAAGCTTTCTTT | CASSPRKHLAEAFF